The 24 T cell receptor beta chains in this list originate from one sample, sequenced in a study of T cell responses to AZD1222 COVID-19 vaccine. Some clones are missing from TCRdb's copy, which holds only in-frame ones; the method was immunoSEQ multiplex PCR. The table lists over 130,000 clones, roughly 93% of them singletons. The material sequenced was peripheral blood, taken 28 days after the second AZD1222 dose. The source is an adult who received the AZD1222 COVID-19 vaccine.

This chain uses TRBV6-2 or TRBV6-3 with TRBJ1-2, with 7 nucleotides matching TRBD1. Germline V gene data show CDR1 as MNHEY and CDR2 as SVGEGT. The CDR3 sequence is 15 residues long. Trimming cost V 4 bases and J 2 bases; bases outside gene matches: 7. The CDR3 loop is CASSSPDRPNYGYTF. The CDR3 DNA is TGTGCCAGCAGTTCCCCGGACAGGCCGAACTATGGCTACACCTTC.

This chain joins TRBV28 and TRBJ1-1, with D perhaps TRBD1 (5 bases). The CDR3 has 14 residues. Germline V CDR1 and CDR2: MDHEN, SYDVKM. Trimming removed 6 bases from V and 5 bases from J, with 16 bases in between. CDR3 amino acids: CASSPGGDLTEAFF. The DNA for the CDR3 is TGTGCCAGCAGCCCTGGGGGGGATTTGACTGAAGCTTTCTTT.

The rearrangement uses TRBV19 and TRBJ2-7; TRBD1 is a possible D gene (6 bases). This CDR3 has 13 residues. V lost 1 base and J lost 2, with 6 bases in between. In germline, CDR1 is LNHDA, CDR2 SQIVND (reference sequence). The CDR3 spells CASSIGTAYEQYF. CDR3 DNA: TGTGCCAGTAGTATAGGGACAGCCTACGAGCAGTACTTC.

This chain links TRBV10-3 with TRBJ2-7; D is uncertain. The CDR3 is 16 amino acids. V gave up 4 bases and J gave up 5 bases, with 21 bases separating them. Germline V gene sequence: CDR1 ENHRY, CDR2 SYGVKD. The CDR3 loop is CAISVRALVLGDEQYV. CDR3 DNA sequence: TGTGCCATCAGTGTTAGAGCCCTTGTCCTCGGAGACGAGCAGTACGTC.

The genes are TRBV12-3 or TRBV12-4 and TRBJ2-2; D possibly corresponds to TRBD2 (6 bases). The V end was cut by 5 bases, the J end by 13 bases, with 17 bases between. The CDR3 is 13 amino acids. CDR3 sequence: CASSPLARLWLFF. The CDR3 coding sequence is TGTGCCAGCAGTCCACTAGCCCGTTTATGGCTGTTTTTT.

The V gene is TRBV4-3, the J gene TRBJ1-4, with D tentatively TRBD1 (5 bases). The CDR3 is made up of 15 amino acids. V was clipped by 4 bases and J by 7 bases, with 16 bases between them. CDR1 and CDR2 from the germline V gene are LGHNA and YSLEER. CDR3 nucleotide sequence: TGCGCCAGCAGCCCTGGCCTCCCGGGGGGTGAAAAACTGTTTTTT. Encoded protein: CASSPGLPGGEKLFF.

The gene calls are TRBV7-8 and TRBJ1-2; possible D gene TRBD1, 5 bases. CDR3 size: 14 residues. In germline, CDR1 is SGHVS, CDR2 FQNEAQ. V was pared by 1 base and J by 5 bases, with 11 bases between. The CDR3: CASSLDSGGYGYTF. CDR3 DNA sequence: TGTGCCAGCAGCTTAGATTCGGGGGGTTATGGCTACACCTTC.

The gene calls are TRBV14 and TRBJ2-1, with TRBD2 identical over 12 bases. Trimming removed 5 bases from V and 4 bases from J; junction bases left unmatched: 3. Germline loops: CDR1 SGHDN, CDR2 FVKESK. This CDR3 contains 15 residues. CDR3 residues: CASSFGTSGYNEQFF. In nucleotides, the CDR3 is TGTGCCAGCAGCTTCGGGACTAGCGGGTACAATGAGCAGTTCTTC.

The chain employs TRBV28 and TRBJ2-7, with D perhaps TRBD2 (5 bases). V was trimmed by 7 bases and J by 4 bases, leaving 14 bases between them. Per the germline V gene, CDR1 is MDHEN and CDR2 is SYDVKM. The CDR3 consists of 13 residues. The CDR3 region is CASTAGLPYEQYF. The CDR3, as DNA: TGTGCCAGCACGGCGGGCCTTCCGTACGAGCAGTACTTC.

The chain employs TRBV28 and TRBJ2-1; D is perhaps TRBD1 (6 bases). Germline loops: CDR1 MDHEN, CDR2 SYDVKM. The ends were cut back, 5 bases at V and 1 base at J, with 9 bases in the middle. The CDR3 spans 14 residues. This chain's CDR3 is CASSDDRSYNEQFF. The CDR3 bases are TGTGCCAGCAGTGATGACAGGTCCTACAATGAGCAGTTCTTC. The variable domain in full, completed from reference TRBV28 and TRBJ2-1, reads DVKVTQSSRYLVKRTGEKVFLECVQDMDHENMFWYRQDPGLGLRLIYFSYDVKMKEKGDIPEGYSVSREKKERFSLILESASTNQTSMYLCASSDDRSYNEQFFGPGTRLTVL.

The V gene is TRBV6-5, the J gene TRBJ1-5; 7 bases fit TRBD1. Germline-derived CDR1 and CDR2 are MNHEY and SVGAGI. J gave up 3 bases and V 6 bases, and 5 bases lay outside the gene matches. The CDR3 covers 14 residues. The CDR3 DNA reads as TGTGCCAGCAGACGGGACAGCTACAATCAGCCCCAGCATTTT. Its translation: CASRRDSYNQPQHF.

This clone was counted once. The chain joins TRBV29-1 to TRBJ2-5; D may be TRBD1 (5 bases). The CDR3 consists of 13 residues. Trimming took off 1 base at V and 1 base at J, with 7 bases between the two ends. CDR1 SQVTM and CDR2 ANQGSEA come from the germline V gene. DNA for the CDR3: TGCAGCGTTGAAGGCAGGGTCCAAGAGACCCAGTACTTC. Translating gives CSVEGRVQETQYF.

The J gene is TRBJ2-3, the V gene TRBV9, with no clear D. CDR1 SGDLS and CDR2 YYNGEE come from the germline V gene. This CDR3 region has 16 residues. Trimming took 4 bases from V and 6 from J, leaving 21 bases between them. CDR3 sequence reads: CASSPRAGQRSDTQYF. The CDR3 DNA is TGTGCCAGCAGCCCCCGAGCCGGGCAGCGATCGGATACGCAGTATTTT.

The chain employs TRBV3-1 (or the pseudogene TRBV3-2) and TRBJ1-1; the match to TRBD1 covers 7 bases. Germline V gene lookup returns CDR1 LGHDT and CDR2 YNNKEL (reference sequence). The CDR3 has 12 residues. With V trimmed by 1 base and J by 11 bases, 4 bases remained unmatched. The CDR3 DNA reads as TGTGCCAGCAGCCAAGGGAGGGGGCGGGCTTTCTTT. Protein: CASSQGRGRAFF.

This clone turned up a few times. The chain joins TRBV6-5 to TRBJ2-2, with TRBD1 identical over 10 bases. Per germline, CDR1 MNHEY and CDR2 SVGAGI. The CDR3 is made up of 14 amino acids. J gave up 6 bases and V 6 bases, and 4 bases lay outside the gene matches. The CDR3, as DNA: TGTGCCAGCAGAAGGACAGGGGGGTCCGGGGAGCTGTTTTTT. Residues: CASRRTGGSGELFF.

This chain connects TRBV6-5 to TRBJ1-2, with D unresolved. Trimming left V 10 bases short and J 0 bases short, with 12 bases between. There are 13 residues in the CDR3. Germline CDR1 is MNHEY and CDR2 is SVGAGI. In DNA form, the CDR3 reads TGTGCCACCCAGGTTGGGCCTAACTATGGCTACACCTTC. Its protein product is CATQVGPNYGYTF.

This rearrangement joins TRBV28 to TRBJ1-1; D not resolved. V gave up 8 bases and J gave up 11 bases, with 21 bases separating them. This CDR3 has 13 amino acids. The germline gives CDR1 MDHEN, CDR2 SYDVKM. Here the CDR3 reads CASGKGPPLPAFF. The CDR3 region has the DNA TGTGCCAGCGGCAAGGGTCCACCCCTGCCGGCTTTCTTT. Together with reference TRBV28 and TRBJ1-1, the CDR3 gives the full variable domain: DVKVTQSSRYLVKRTGEKVFLECVQDMDHENMFWYRQDPGLGLRLIYFSYDVKMKEKGDIPEGYSVSREKKERFSLILESASTNQTSMYLCASGKGPPLPAFFGQGTRLTVV.

This sequence joins TRBV5-5 and TRBJ2-3, with 8 bases identical to TRBD2. The V gene end was trimmed by 5 bases and the J gene end by 0 bases; junction bases not matched to a gene: 8. This CDR3 has 16 amino acids. The germline V gene has CDR1 SGHKS and CDR2 YYEKEE (reference sequence). Written as DNA, the CDR3 is TGTGCCAGCAGGACTAGCGTGAATCCTAGCACAGATACGCAGTATTTT. Protein sequence: CASRTSVNPSTDTQYF.

The rearrangement uses TRBV19 and TRBJ2-5; no firm D call. V lost 3 bases to trimming and J lost 0 bases, with 8 bases between them. Germline V lookup: CDR1 LNHDA, CDR2 SQIVND (reference sequence). This CDR3 region has 14 residues. The CDR3 DNA is TGTGCCAGTAGTATTTTAGGGTACCAAGAGACCCAGTACTTC. Translated: CASSILGYQETQYF. Combining the CDR3 with reference TRBV19 and TRBJ2-5 gives the whole variable domain DGGITQSPKYLFRKEGQNVTLSCEQNLNHDAMYWYRQDPGQGLRLIYYSQIVNDFQKGDIAEGYSVSREKKESFPLTVTSAQKNPTAFYLCASSILGYQETQYFGPGTRLLVL.

The chain joins TRBV29-1 to TRBJ1-2, with D maybe TRBD1 (5 bases). The CDR3 spans 14 residues. CDR1 and CDR2 (germline): SQVTM, ANQGSEA. V was cut by 5 bases and J by 0 bases, with 13 bases left in between. DNA of the CDR3: TGCAGCGTTCCCACAGGAGCTACTAACTATGGCTACACCTTC. Its translation: CSVPTGATNYGYTF.

This chain joins TRBV19 and TRBJ2-5; 14 nucleotides agree with TRBD2. In germline, CDR1 is LNHDA, CDR2 SQIVND (reference sequence). Trimming removed 4 bases from V and 0 bases from J; junction bases left unmatched: 4. The length of the CDR3 is 17 residues. The CDR3 nucleotides are TGTGCCAGTAGTACCCGGACTAGCGGGAGGTACCAAGAGACCCAGTACTTC. This translates into CASSTRTSGRYQETQYF.

The rearrangement joins TRBV10-2 to TRBJ1-2; TRBD1 is a possible D gene (5 bases). V lost 0 bases, J lost 5 bases, and 7 bases lay in between. This CDR3 comprises 13 residues. Looked up from germline, CDR1 is WSHSY and CDR2 is SAAADI. CDR3 amino acids: CASSESGDYGYTF. In nucleotides, the CDR3 is TGCGCCAGCAGTGAGTCAGGGGATTATGGCTACACCTTC.

This clone was detected only a few times. The J gene is TRBJ1-1, the V gene TRBV6-1; D gene ambiguous. The CDR3 is 13 residues long. Per germline, CDR1 MNHNS and CDR2 SASEGT. Trimming cost V 2 bases and J 9 bases, with 13 bases left between them. CDR3 sequence (DNA): TGTGCCAGCAGTGAAACATCGTCCACCCAAGCTTTCTTT. Its translation: CASSETSSTQAFF.

The rearrangement joins TRBV29-1 to TRBJ1-2; no reliable D call. The CDR3 has 13 residues. V was clipped by 3 bases and J by 0 bases, with 8 bases between them. The germline V gene has CDR1 SQVTM and CDR2 ANQGSEA. Written as DNA, the CDR3 is TGCAGCGTTGACCCCCTGGCTAACTATGGCTACACCTTC. It encodes CSVDPLANYGYTF. Full variable domain (outside the CDR3, taken from reference TRBV29-1 and TRBJ1-2): SAVISQKPSRDICQRGTSLTIQCQVDSQVTMMFWYRQQPGQSLTLIATANQGSEATYESGFVIDKFPISRPNLTFSTLTVSNMSPEDSSIYLCSVDPLANYGYTFGSGTRLTVV.